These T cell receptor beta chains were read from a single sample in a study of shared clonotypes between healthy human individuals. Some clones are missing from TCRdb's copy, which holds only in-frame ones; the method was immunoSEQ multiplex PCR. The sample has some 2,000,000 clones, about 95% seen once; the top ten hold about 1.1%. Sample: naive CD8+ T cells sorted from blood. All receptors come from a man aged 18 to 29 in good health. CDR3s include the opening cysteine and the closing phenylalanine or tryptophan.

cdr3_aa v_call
CASSVDGTGGREQYF TRBV9
CAISQGTGGTEAFF TRBV10-3
CASSLAPGWGSTDTQYF TRBV7-9
CASSKTGYEQYF TRBV6-5
CASSIRDLGSPLHF TRBV19
CASSKGLAGGVVSEQYF TRBV18
CASSRGTSGRAVYEQYF TRBV7-2
CASSLLAGEDTQYF TRBV11-2
CASSSLTYEQYF TRBV7-9
CASSLGDRGFNQPQHF TRBV11-2
CASSFGVEQYF TRBV6-5
CASSRQGSRETQYF TRBV27
CASRTSGLYNEQFF TRBV7-9
CASSLEWGLNQPQHF TRBV5-1
CSVTVLSYEQYF TRBV29-1
CASRPQGSDEQYF TRBV7-2
CASSLIPGWAEAFF TRBV7-3
CASSQNLLDYEAFF TRBV4-1
CASSVGLAGNTQYF TRBV9
CASSGLAGGLAGYNEQFF TRBV19
CASSPPGPSRGYNEQFF TRBV7-9
CASSPGHPGNGGVEGEQFF TRBV13
CASSLGHTGELFF TRBV5-4
CASSVGTGAAFF TRBV9
CASGGDTQYF TRBV6-5
CASSLATAGTGYEQYF TRBV5-6
CASSLVAGEGDGYTF TRBV5-4
CASSSEAAIYEQYF TRBV5-6
CASSLGPGFLLETQYF TRBV11-2
CASSLAQESYEQYF TRBV27
CASSQAFQVPYMNTEAFF TRBV4-3
CASSSSHSPLHF TRBV7-9
CASSPRDAGHEQFF TRBV7-6
CASSQGFTASYEQYF TRBV4-1
CASSLAGGGNTEAFF TRBV13
CASSAGSDRTEAFF TRBV9
CASSTDRANYGYTF TRBV5-4
CASSPGQGPDYGYTF TRBV11-2
CASSQTTGTQEKLFF TRBV7-6
CSVDSGRVWETQYF TRBV29-1
CASSVGGQGWTEAFF TRBV9
CASSLIQGDEYNSPLHF TRBV27
CASSVGTGGAGPLYGYTF TRBV9
CASSSQAGEVETQYF TRBV7-9
CASSTLPWTSSAYEQYF TRBV7-9
CASSEDWRSYLYNEQFF TRBV9
CASSLYIFRRDTEAFF TRBV5-8
CASSTLAGSYNEQFF TRBV13
CASSIVPAGGPVTGELFF TRBV19
CASTMGGATEAFF TRBV19
CASSPVGEGNEQFF TRBV10-1
CASSLSLAVSTDTQYF TRBV7-9